This T cell receptor (beta chain) was recovered during a study of blood T cell repertoires in COVID-19. Original data processing: It was from reference gene primer amplification that nucleated cell counts were estimated. Sequenced by immunoSEQ multiplex PCR; TCRdb stores in-frame clones only, minus some. V, J and clone size are taken as reported in that table, and D and trimming were inferred from the DNA itself. The sample has around 150,000 clones, around 81% seen once; the top ten hold 4%. V was clipped by 6 bases and J by 7 bases, with 12 bases between them. The CDR3 is 12 amino acids. The sample taken for sequencing was peripheral blood. The V and J genes are TRBV12-3 or TRBV12-4 and TRBJ1-1, with no clear D. The clonotype was recovered from a woman aged 60 to 75 with acute or convalescent COVID-19. This chain's CDR3 is CASSARIREAFF. The CDR3 coding sequence is TGTGCCAGCAGCGCCAGAATTCGTGAAGCTTTCTTT.